This is a list of T cell receptor beta chains from one sample in a study of cytomegalovirus exposure and HLA in healthy donors. The data were produced by immunoSEQ multiplex PCR, yet TCRdb's version contains in-frame clones alone and is incomplete. The profile shows about 180,000 clones, around 84% of them singletons. The sequenced sample consisted of PBMCs. All receptors derive from a girl aged 2 to 9 in good health and CMV-seropositive. Each CDR3 is given with its conserved first and last residue. The order of the fields is V gene, clone size, J gene, CDR3 protein. Size tells how often a clone was seen (once, few, many) or the class of an expanded clone, and some rows leave it out.

>TRBV18|-|TRBJ2-2
CASSPELGQGSGTGELFF
>TRBV5-1|-|TRBJ1-1
CASSSNKQGLNTEAFF
>TRBV28|-|TRBJ1-2
CASSPFVGQFNYGYTF
>TRBV5-4|-|TRBJ2-7
CASSLDGLAGQPYEQYF
>TRBV2|few|TRBJ2-6
CASSVRLAEFSGANVLTF
>TRBV5-1|-|-
CASSRELAVSYEQYF
>TRBV5-5|-|TRBJ1-2
CASSPDVRLTYGYTF
>TRBV2|-|TRBJ1-1
CASIGDRNTEAFF
>TRBV28|-|TRBJ1-5
CASSFPMGGVGNQPQHF
>TRBV27|once|TRBJ2-3
CASSSRGGSTDTQYF
>TRBV28|-|TRBJ1-4
CASSFPGERATNEKLFF
>TRBV11-1|once|TRBJ1-1
CASSLGSRRVGTEAFF
>TRBV7-2|-|TRBJ2-3
CASTRLAGEVDTQYF
>TRBV2|-|TRBJ1-6
CASYINQGNNSPLHF
>TRBV4-1|-|TRBJ2-5
CASSQVDSIQETQYF
>TRBV27|few|TRBJ1-1
CASSLRRQGDTEAFF
>TRBV5-1|-|TRBJ1-2
CASSLEGTGGYGYTF
>TRBV5-1|few|TRBJ1-2
CASSTTENGYTF
>TRBV2|-|TRBJ1-2
CASRNTEDRGYGYTF
>TRBV10-2|-|TRBJ2-1
CASSPTSGIKNEQFF
>TRBV6-5|-|TRBJ1-2
CASSYGGLYGYTF
>TRBV9|-|TRBJ1-1
CASSAGTGMRPEAFF
>TRBV11-3|-|TRBJ2-7
CASSYRDRGTYEQYF
>TRBV12-5|-|TRBJ1-1
CASGLTGGSEAFF
>TRBV5-1|few|TRBJ1-1
CASSLGARQGDNTEAFF
>TRBV5-1|-|TRBJ2-1
CASSLADRGHEQFF
>TRBV4-1|-|TRBJ2-6
CASSKRLAGGVSGANVLTF
>TRBV30|-|TRBJ1-5
CAWSVQNNQPQHF